The rows below give T cell receptor beta chains drawn from one sample of a study of T cells in Graves' hyperthyroidism and ophthalmopathy. TCRdb passed the multiplex PCR reads through MiXCR, listing each CDR3 protein once. The table records over 700,000 distinct CDR3 sequences, roughly 40% of them present only once. Input material: blood. The receptors come from a man aged 18-30 years with Graves' hyperthyroidism. Both conserved end residues are trimmed from each CDR3.

J gene | V gene | CDR3 protein
TRBJ1-1 | TRBV12-3/TRBV12-4 | ASRSRGQMNTEAF
TRBJ1-1 | TRBV6-4 | ASSGGTHWGTEAF
TRBJ2-3 | TRBV29-1 | SGLAGSDTQY
TRBJ2-7 | TRBV7-2 | ASSLGGPPLSEQY
TRBJ1-5 | TRBV20-1 | SARLDRGYNQPQH
TRBJ2-5 | TRBV7-6 | ASSPRGGAGETQY
TRBJ2-5 | TRBV12-3/TRBV12-4 | ASSRTSGMYQETQY
TRBJ1-5 | TRBV7-9 | AGSRGVNQPQH
TRBJ2-2 | TRBV12-3/TRBV12-4 | AGTSGGPGELF
TRBJ2-2 | TRBV19 | ASARGIHGELF
TRBJ1-5 | TRBV2 | ASSLSGFPNQPQH
TRBJ1-2 | TRBV25-1 | ASSQDLGGRSRVLTYGYT
TRBJ1-5 | TRBV19 | ASSSRRGAGNQPQH
TRBJ2-7 | TRBV11-2 | ASSPRGSGREYEQY
TRBJ2-5 | TRBV7-2 | ASSPPGGLRTQY
TRBJ2-5 | TRBV7-2 | ASSSTGLAAETQY
TRBJ2-2 | TRBV9 | ASSSTRISNTGELF
TRBJ2-5 | TRBV10-3 | AISDQAGLETQY
TRBJ1-5 | TRBV4-3 | ASSQEWWYRKDQPQH
TRBJ2-5 | TRBV7-6 | ASTSLRGSGEQETQY